This entry concerns a single T cell receptor beta chain. Antigen unknown. These data come from a study of type 1 regulatory T cells. TCRdb independently ran MiXCR on the reads; one entry per CDR3 protein. The sample lists about 68,000 distinct CDR3 sequences; about three fifths were seen once. CDR1 and CDR2 from the germline V gene are MGHRA and YSYEKL. The V gene lost 7 bases and the J gene lost 1 base, with 28 bases spanning the gap. CDR3 size: 19 residues. The sequencing sample was made of cultured T cells, either the whole culture or a sorted T cell fraction (not recorded which). Sample subset: Tr1-enriched cell product generated in vitro against host alloantigens. The TCR comes from a human donor in good health. The genes are TRBV4-1 and TRBJ2-5; a weak D match, TRBD2 (7 bases). CDR3 sequence reads: CASTLKGGGGFSIQETQYF. The CDR3 DNA follows: TGCGCCAGCACCCTAAAAGGGGGGGGAGGATTCTCTATCCAAGAGACCCAGTACTTC.